This TCR beta chain came from a study of OX40 agonist ivuxolimab in advanced cancers. Regarding the complete study: Ivuxolimab was an agonistic, fully human IgG2 monoclonal antibody directed against OX40 (CD134), a costimulatory receptor. Prior anti-PD-1, anti-PD-L1 or anti-CTLA-4 therapy was permitted, and checkpoint inhibitors had been received by about 44% of dose-escalation patients. Three dose-escalation patients achieved partial responses, one with hepatocellular carcinoma and two with cutaneous melanoma. The paper reports the monotherapy dose-escalation portion (N of about 56 patients) of the phase I ivuxolimab trial. The point of sequencing TCRbeta in the periphery was to test whether ivuxolimab changed TCR sequence diversity and drove clonal T-cell expansion. The dose-escalation cohort was about 83% male with a mean age of approximately 60 years, ranging from roughly 20 to 80. Of the approximately 53 patients in dose escalation, some 19 had hepatocellular carcinoma, some 15 had melanoma, 9 had renal cell carcinoma and 9 had head and neck cancer. Intravenous ivuxolimab was administered to patients every 2 weeks at six dose levels: 0.01, 0.1, 0.3, 1.5, 3 and 10 mg/kg.

The trial excluded patients who had a history of autoimmune disease or who were on systemic immunosuppression. In every dose cohort, peripheral blood was drawn for TCR sequencing at baseline, cycle 4 day 1, and cycle 7 day 1. Samples came from an open-label, multicenter, first-in-human phase I dose-escalation trial of ivuxolimab. Adults with locally advanced or metastatic melanoma, renal cell carcinoma, hepatocellular carcinoma or head and neck squamous cell carcinoma were enrolled in the trial. Before TCR sequencing, CD4+ T cells and CD8+ T cells were sorted from peripheral blood as separate populations. Reading the germline V gene (reference sequence) gives CDR1 DFQATT and CDR2 SNEGSKA. V is clipped by 8 bases and J by 3 bases, and the sequence between their germline boundaries is 10 bases long. Including the terminal cysteine and phenylalanine, the CDR3 comprises 11 residues. The kept DNA is CDR3 alone, 33 bases in frame from the first base.

Genomic DNA was extracted from sorted cells for sequencing of the TCRbeta CDR3 region. TCRbeta CDR3 regions were sequenced using the immunoSEQ Assay. TCRdb retrieved this table from immuneACCESS and kept in-frame rearrangements only. Not all clones are present; in checked studies, unresolved V genes account for under half, and no reason is known for the remainder. This sample comprises tens of thousands of clones, more than 70% of them detected only once. The ten most abundant clones make up 2% to 2.5% of the sample. With respect to this clone: The specificity of this receptor is unknown. Base qualities are not provided; no much larger clone lies one nucleotide away.

What the research found in general, with its limitations: After ivuxolimab, more expanded clones were found on average in CD8+ T cells than in CD4+ T cells. The antigen specificity of the clonally expanded peripheral T cells was not determined. At doses from 0.1 to 3.0 mg/kg, clonal expansion was seen in both CD4+ and CD8+ blood T cells between baseline and week 6. Partial responders in the 0.1-3.0 mg/kg groups had among the lowest normalized peripheral clonal expansion, especially among CD8+ T cells. Low levels of normalized T-cell clonal expansion were also seen in some patients who did not respond.

The sample was CD4+ or CD8+ T cells sorted from blood, taken in a trial of the OX40 agonist ivuxolimab. In this chain, TRBV20-1 is recombined with TRBJ1-1; confidence is insufficient to name the D gene. The TCR originated in an adult with an advanced solid tumor such as melanoma, head and neck, liver or kidney cancer. The CDR3 region reads CSPNWDTEAFF. The nucleotides read TGCAGTCCAAACTGGGACACTGAAGCTTTCTTT.